This T cell receptor beta chain stems from a study of cytomegalovirus exposure and HLA in healthy donors (dated by TCRdb to about 2017). General notes on the study: An earlier analysis of several hundred of the donors reported about 250 Gb of sequence data and more than 90 million unique TCR beta sequences from 150 million to 200 million T cells. A later genetic analysis took genome-wide SNP genotypes for about 65% of the 666 donors and used that subset as a discovery cohort. The genetic ancestry cluster associated with self-reported Caucasian donors included 65% to 90% of the roughly 400 genotyped donors. All discovery cohort repertoires had been generated on a single sequencing platform. Approximately 300 gigabases of sequencing data and tens of millions of unique TCR sequences were included in an early release covering roughly 600 HLA-typed donors. The T cell repertoires of around 670 subjects were profiled by immunosequencing and related to cytomegalovirus serostatus. The number of typed donors differed by locus: about 620-640 for A, B, C, DRB1 and DQB1; 500 to 550 for DQA1; around 580 for DPA1; and about 450 for DPB1. Among roughly 370 genotyped donors of the cohort, an average of about 240,000 unique TCR beta nucleotide sequences were sequenced per donor, roughly 20% of them non-productive. HLA typing covered class I and class II loci at four-digit resolution. Several DR-DQ haplotypes were handled as single units for association and clustering because linkage in the cohort was strong. Besides the first cohort of roughly 640 subjects, a separate validation cohort made up of 90 to 150 different subjects was used. In a later analysis, previously published TCR beta repertoires from more than 500 donors were re-analyzed and high-resolution HLA genotyping was added so that TCR occurrence patterns could be studied. The later analysis used no new phenotypic data to find candidate immune exposures, relying instead on TCR beta sequences and their occurrence across donors. An earlier analysis of several hundred of the donors used high-throughput TCR beta sequencing to judge whether each TCR beta V gene segment behaved as functional or pseudogenic. Alongside the repertoire data, information on donor age, sex, ethnicity and CMV serostatus was compiled. The study aimed to test whether signatures of past pathogen exposure could be identified by cataloging public T cell receptors. The study combined high-throughput TCR immunosequencing, statistical association of individual TCRs with disease status, and machine learning to predict cytomegalovirus infection status. Study-wide conclusions, independent of this receptor: The cohort was sequenced for TCR beta chains only, and without alpha or paired-chain data the features that could be detected were limited. When HLA alleles, especially DR and DQ, strongly co-occurred, attributing TCR associations to individual alleles was difficult. Linkage disequilibrium might explain the correlated functional status among segregating V segments, but an unknown experimental factor could not be excluded. A later analysis found that most CMV-associated TCR beta chains appeared HLA-restricted, with HLA associations seemingly driven largely by CMV exposure. Because some donors lacked HLA typing at each locus, the association tests relied only on the typed subset. The earlier analysis of about 600 of the donors excluded seventeen rarely observed V segments, including chromosome 9 orphons, because counts were too low. A further reported finding was that TCR beta sequences accurately predicted the HLA-A and HLA-B alleles for most subjects in the first cohort. In a later analysis, the rate of TCR association differed among HLA loci, with DRB1 alleles having the most associated TCRs and HLA-C alleles having the fewest. Three of the identified cytomegalovirus-associated TCR beta chains were confirmed in vitro to be specific for cytomegalovirus antigens. A cluster of highly shared sequence variants was judged likely to represent a technical artifact of the sequencing pipeline. Cytomegalovirus status was reported to be diagnosed by the classifier with high specificity and sensitivity in both the original and validation cohorts. According to the authors, the approach could potentially be generalized to other disease states and immunological phenotypes. Sequencing depth was assumed to be roughly uniform across donors in the presence/absence analyses, though that assumption may not hold. In an earlier analysis of several hundred of the donors, most TCR beta V segments were observed in productive rearrangements about 87% or about 30% of the time, broadly matching IMGT annotations. Compared with equally common non-associated chains, HLA-associated TCR beta chains in a later analysis were more clonally expanded and had lower generation probabilities. A total of fewer than 200 TCR beta chains were listed by the study as associated with cytomegalovirus. At a false discovery rate of 0.05, a later analysis linked about 17,000 TCR beta sequences to specific HLA alleles. In a later genetic analysis, fewer N-insertions in productive TCRs were reported among donors in an Asian-associated ancestry cluster than the approximately 710-donor mean. Most TCR sequences were seen in very few donors, while some public TCRs were found in many individuals. In a later genetic analysis, a missense DCLRE1C variant was associated with V-gene and J-gene trimming of TCR beta chains, and the association was replicated in an independent cohort. Immune exposure information for the cohort was limited to CMV serostatus. In a later analysis, several top co-occurrence clusters were reported to appear linked to parvovirus B19, influenza, CMV and Epstein-Barr virus.

Preparation of the library involved the immunoSEQ multiplex PCR assay. For the multiplex PCR, a mixture combining 60 forward primers for TCR Vbeta segments and 13 reverse primers for TCR Jbeta segments was used. Amplification of the CDR3 region of rearranged TCR beta genes was performed with a multiplex PCR assay on genomic DNA. The Illumina HiSeq System was used to sequence the amplified TCR beta libraries as 87-base-pair reads. Per the authors' processing: A later analysis tallied around 80 million unique TCR beta chains across the 640 or so repertoires, and some 12 million of those chains were shared by two or more donors. A nearest-neighbor algorithm error-corrected the raw reads and collapsed the reads into unique sequences, merging closely related sequences to remove PCR and sequencing errors. Alignment of CDR3 sequences to IMGT reference sequences was used to assign V, D and J gene segments. Each retained sequence needed at least a six-nucleotide match to both a V gene segment and a J gene segment. A rearrangement counted as productive if the CDR3 had no stop codons and remained in frame with V and J, and every other rearrangement counted as non-productive. CDR3 was defined according to IMGT convention as the region running from the second conserved V-encoded cysteine to the conserved J-encoded phenylalanine. The earlier analysis of 550 to 650 of the donors excluded any sequence lacking an unambiguous match to a single V gene segment. In an earlier analysis of more than 500 of the donors, a V segment was called functional when productive rearrangements were above 56.7%, and segregating when the standard deviation between donors exceeded 5%. A statistical classification framework was developed to diagnose cytomegalovirus status using the catalog of TCR beta chain sequences. A later analysis assigned V and J genes by comparing TCR nucleotide sequences with IMGT/GENE-DB human TR gene sequences. The TCRdist pipeline was used in a later analysis to assign CDR3 sequences and most-parsimonious VDJ recombination scenarios. In a later analysis, each TCR beta chain was defined by its CDR3 amino acid sequence together with its V-gene family, and reads lacking a unique V-gene family were excluded. A later analysis removed nearly 600 highly shared, low-generation-probability nucleotide sequences to deal with suspected cross-contamination and a sequencing artifact. A later analysis calculated a clonal expansion index for each public chain from normalized within-repertoire ranks of inferred template counts. In a later analysis, generation probabilities were computed with a VDJ recombination model fitted to out-of-frame rearrangements, and the resulting probabilities were checked against IGoR. In a later analysis, TCR-TCR, TCR-HLA and TCR-CMV co-occurrence was scored with hypergeometric tests, and a repertoire-size bias correction was applied to TCR pairs. In a later analysis, false discovery rates were estimated by permuting HLA or CMV assignments 20 times. In a later analysis, co-occurring TCRs were grouped using DBSCAN, and TCRdist sequence similarity was added for clustering within HLA-allele-positive subsets. Co-occurrence clustering excluded repertoires with fewer than 30,000 or more than 120,000 public chains, plus five with anomalous nucleotide sharing. The source is immuneACCESS, and TCRdb retained only in-frame sequences with V and J called. Part of the clones is not carried over; for the studies checked, unresolved V genes explain less than half of this, and the remainder is unexplained. Clone size and V and J calls were adopted from that table, with D and trimming inferred from the DNA. The sample contains 220,000 or so clones, around 85% of them found a single time. 1.7% of the sample comes from the top ten.

Concerning this clone itself: This receptor's antigen is unknown. Base-call qualities are not available, and no considerably larger clone is one nucleotide away.

In total, more than 500 healthy bone marrow donors made up the cohort. All cohort members were sampled while nominally healthy, although unrecorded immune exposures were likely present. The donor was CMV seronegative and belonged to the group of roughly 330 seronegative cohort members. A peripheral blood sample was provided by each donor, and peripheral blood mononuclear cells were used for TCR beta sequencing. The Qiagen DNeasy Blood Extraction Kit was used to extract genomic DNA from the blood cell samples. The origin of this receptor is a man in his forties or fifties in good health and CMV-seronegative. Sequencing used PBMCs.

The sequenced DNA is TGTGCCAGCAGTGAGGGACAGGGGGCGATTAATGAAAAACTGTTTTTT. Translated, this is CASSEGQGAINEKLFF. The receptor chain draws on TRBV25-1 and TRBJ1-4, with 12 bases aligning to TRBD1. There are 16 amino acids in the CDR3, from cysteine to phenylalanine inclusive. Only the CDR3 part of the read is kept: 48 bases, read in frame from the first base. Via the germline V gene, CDR1 is MGHDK and CDR2 SYGVNS. V lost 3 bases and J lost 4 bases, and the count of bases not matched to a germline gene is 3. Joined to the reference TRBV25-1 and TRBJ1-4 proteins, this CDR3 gives the full variable domain: EADIYQTPRYLVIGTGKKITLECSQTMGHDKMYWYQQDPGMELHLIHYSYGVNSTEKGDLSSESTVSRIRTEHFPLTLESARPSHTSQYLCASSEGQGAINEKLFFGSGTQLSVL.